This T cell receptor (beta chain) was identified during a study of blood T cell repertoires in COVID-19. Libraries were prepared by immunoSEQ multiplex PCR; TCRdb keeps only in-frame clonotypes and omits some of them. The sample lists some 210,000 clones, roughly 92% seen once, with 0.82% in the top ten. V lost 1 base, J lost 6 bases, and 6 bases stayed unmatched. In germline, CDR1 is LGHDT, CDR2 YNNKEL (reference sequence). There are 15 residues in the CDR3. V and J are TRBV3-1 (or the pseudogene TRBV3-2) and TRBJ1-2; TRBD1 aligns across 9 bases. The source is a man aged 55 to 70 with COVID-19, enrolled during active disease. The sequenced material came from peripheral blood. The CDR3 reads CASSQGGGTGNGYTF. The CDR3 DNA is TGTGCCAGCAGCCAAGGAGGTGGGACAGGGAATGGCTACACCTTC.